The TCR beta chain described here comes from a study of neurological immune-mediated disorders. Overall study results and limits: Patients with HTLV-1-associated myelopathy had the highest level of TCR clonal expansion, whereas patients with multiple sclerosis had the lowest level, falling beneath the level found in healthy controls.

By 5'RACE with 10-nucleotide random UMIs, the cDNA was made. TCRdb re-derived calls from the 5' RACE reads in MiXCR, one entry per CDR3 protein. The sample shows 130,000 or so distinct CDR3 sequences, about 3.4% of them seen only once. This clonotype was seen ten or more times. Its antigen remains unknown. Unsorted libraries were generated from 2 million PBMCs. These cells had been stored in RNAlater at -80 C. V gave up 4 bases and J gave up 4 bases; unmatched junction bases: 3. The CDR3 totals 13 residues. What was sequenced was PBMCs. The J gene is TRBJ1-2, the V gene TRBV12-3 or TRBV12-4; 7 bases match TRBD1. The TCR was taken from a woman in her 30s with multiple sclerosis. CDR3 sequence: CASSSDRVYGYTF. The CDR3 DNA reads as TGTGCCAGCAGTTCAGACAGGGTCTATGGCTACACCTTC.